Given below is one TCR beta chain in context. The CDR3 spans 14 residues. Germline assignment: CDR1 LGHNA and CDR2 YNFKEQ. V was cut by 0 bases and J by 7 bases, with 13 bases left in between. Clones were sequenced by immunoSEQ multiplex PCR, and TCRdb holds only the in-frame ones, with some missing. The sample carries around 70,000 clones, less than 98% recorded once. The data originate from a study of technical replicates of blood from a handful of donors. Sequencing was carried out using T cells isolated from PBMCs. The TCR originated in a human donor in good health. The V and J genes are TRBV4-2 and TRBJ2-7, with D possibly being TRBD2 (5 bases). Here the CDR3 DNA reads TGTGCCAGCAGCCAAGATCCCCCGTCGGGAGAGCAGTACTTC. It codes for CASSQDPPSGEQYF.